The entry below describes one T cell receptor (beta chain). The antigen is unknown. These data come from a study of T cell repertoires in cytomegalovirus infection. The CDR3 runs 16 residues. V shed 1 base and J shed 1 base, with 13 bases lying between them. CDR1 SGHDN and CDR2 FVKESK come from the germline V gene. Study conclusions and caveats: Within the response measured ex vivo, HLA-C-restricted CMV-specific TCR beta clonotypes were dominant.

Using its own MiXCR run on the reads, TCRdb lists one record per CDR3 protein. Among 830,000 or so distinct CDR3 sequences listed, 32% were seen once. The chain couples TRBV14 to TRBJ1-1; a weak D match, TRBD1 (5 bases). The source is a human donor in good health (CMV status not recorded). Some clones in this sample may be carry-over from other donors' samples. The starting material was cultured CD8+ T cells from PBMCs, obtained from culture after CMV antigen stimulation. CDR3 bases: TGTGCCAGCAGCCAAGGATGGGGCAACCGGAACACTGAAGCTTTCTTT. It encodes CASSQGWGNRNTEAFF.